This entry features one T cell receptor beta chain sequence. Its antigen remains unknown. In germline, CDR1 is MDHEN, CDR2 SYDVKM. V lost 5 bases, J lost 4 bases, and 12 bases lay in between. The CDR3 is made up of 14 amino acids. These data belong to a study of OX40 agonist ivuxolimab in advanced cancers. Looking at the study overall: Anti-PD-1, anti-PD-L1 or anti-CTLA-4 therapy given earlier was allowed, and around 40% had some. Three patients had partial responses: one hepatocellular carcinoma, two cutaneous melanoma.

Whole-study findings and limits: More expanded clones were seen, on average, in CD8+ T cells than in CD4+. At 0.1 to 3.0 mg/kg, clonal expansion of CD4+ and CD8+ blood T cells had occurred by week 6.

Profiled with immunoSEQ multiplex PCR; TCRdb holds only in-frame clones, not every one. Among about 79,000 clones listed, around 92% were seen once. This specimen consisted of CD4+ or CD8+ T cells sorted from blood, obtained in a trial of the OX40 agonist ivuxolimab. This chain links TRBV28 with TRBJ1-5; possible D gene TRBD1, 5 bases. This clonotype was sampled from an adult with an advanced solid tumor such as melanoma, head and neck, liver or kidney cancer. In DNA form, the CDR3 reads TGTGCCAGCAGTCCGCCCCAGGGAAATCAGCCCCAGCATTTT. Translating gives CASSPPQGNQPQHF.